The 16 T cell receptor beta chains below were found in one sample sequenced in a study of Ad26.COV2.S vaccination and SARS-CoV-2 variants. This table comes from immunoSEQ multiplex PCR, and its TCRdb copy is limited to in-frame clones, with some not included. Found here are about 380,000 clones, about 80% of them singletons; the top ten hold 7.4%. Documented treatment: 15 to 20 received Ad26.COV2.S at low or high dose, single or two shots; about 5 received placebo; per-sample allocation not given. At day 63 after the first vaccine or placebo injection, samples were drawn. The sample was peripheral blood, taken in a trial of Ad26.COV2.S vaccine versus placebo. These TCRs come from a person between 18 and 65 years old who received the Ad26.COV2.S COVID-19 vaccine or a placebo.

The genes are TRBV11-2 and TRBJ1-1; D is uncertain. The CDR3 extends over 13 amino acids. Trimming took 1 base from V and 4 from J, leaving 7 bases between them. CDR1 is SGHAT and CDR2 is FQNNGV in the germline V gene. The CDR3 bases are TGTGCCAGCAGCTTAGCACTATCCACTGAAGCTTTCTTT. Its translation: CASSLALSTEAFF.

This chain uses TRBV19 with TRBJ1-2, with D tentatively TRBD1 (5 bases). CDR1 LNHDA and CDR2 SQIVND come from the germline V gene (reference sequence). The CDR3 covers 13 residues. Trimming removed 6 bases from V and 6 bases from J, with 14 bases in between. The CDR3 DNA sequence: TGTGCCAGTAGCCGCCGGGCAGGGCATGGCTACACCTTC. Its protein product is CASSRRAGHGYTF.

The chain uses TRBV28 and TRBJ2-1, with 7 bases fitting TRBD1. Losses at the gene ends were 8 bases for V and 8 bases for J; bases not matched to a gene: 6. Germline V CDR1 and CDR2: MDHEN, SYDVKM. The CDR3 loop spans 12 amino acids. The CDR3 sequence: CASGQVGDEQFF. CDR3 bases: TGTGCCAGCGGACAGGTAGGGGATGAGCAGTTCTTC.

The gene calls are TRBV6-4 and TRBJ2-1; TRBD1 aligns across 8 bases. Germline CDR1 is MRHNA and CDR2 is SNTAGT. The CDR3 sequence is 14 residues long. The trim removed 6 bases at V and 3 bases at J, leaving 4 bases unmatched. The CDR3 is CASSTGTGYNEQFF. Here the CDR3 DNA reads TGTGCCAGCAGCACCGGGACAGGCTACAATGAGCAGTTCTTC.

J is TRBJ1-3 and V is TRBV12-3 or TRBV12-4; D gene ambiguous. Deletions cut 7 bases from V and 4 bases from J, with 11 bases between. This CDR3 spans 13 amino acids. CDR3 sequence (DNA): TGTGCCAGCACCCTCGAGCGGGGAAACACCATATATTTT. This encodes CASTLERGNTIYF.

Points on this clone: In the same sample, other DNA sequences code for this CDR3. The V gene is TRBV30, the J gene TRBJ1-1; D uncertain. V was trimmed by 3 bases and J by 1 base, leaving 3 bases between them. CDR1 is GTSNPN, CDR2 SVGIG, per germline (reference sequence). This CDR3 spans 11 amino acids. The CDR3 protein is CAWRPNTEAFF. The CDR3 DNA reads TGTGCCTGGAGACCGAACACTGAAGCTTTCTTT.

This rearrangement joins TRBV4-3 to TRBJ1-1, with D tentatively TRBD1 (5 bases). V was pared by 3 bases and J by 5 bases, with 16 bases between. Germline CDR1 reads LGHNA; CDR2 reads YSLEER. This CDR3 spans 15 amino acids. The CDR3 sequence is CASSQETSQETEAFF. As DNA, the CDR3 is TGCGCCAGCAGCCAGGAGACTTCACAGGAGACTGAAGCTTTCTTT.

The rearrangement links TRBV7-2 to TRBJ2-2, with 8 bases matching TRBD2. V gave up 4 bases and J gave up 6 bases; unmatched junction bases: 10. The V gene's germline CDR1 is SGHTA and CDR2 FQGNSA. This CDR3 has 16 residues. DNA of the CDR3: TGTGCCAGCAGCTCATGGGCGGGAGGCCTTTCCGGGGAGCTGTTTTTT. The encoded protein is CASSSWAGGLSGELFF.

V gene TRBV4-1 combines with J gene TRBJ2-2; 7 bases line up with TRBD1. This CDR3 contains 16 residues. The V and J ends lost 0 bases and 3 bases, in that order; junction bases with no gene match: 4. Germline values: CDR1 MGHRA, CDR2 YSYEKL. In DNA, the CDR3 is TGCGCCAGCAGCCAAGAGAGACAGGGTCACACCGGGGAGCTGTTTTTT. This codes for CASSQERQGHTGELFF.

The chain recombines TRBV4-2 with TRBJ2-5; D unresolved. With 1 base removed from V and 5 bases from J, the gap between germline ends came to 11 bases. Germline values: CDR1 LGHNA, CDR2 YNFKEQ. The CDR3 has 14 amino acids. CDR3 DNA sequence: TGTGCCAGCAGCCAAGTATTATACGGGGAGACCCAGTACTTC. This sequence encodes CASSQVLYGETQYF.

This clone occurred a few times. V and J are TRBV3-1 (or the pseudogene TRBV3-2) and TRBJ1-1, with no clear D. Between the trimmed V and J ends, which lost 4 bases and 4 bases, there was a span of 10 bases. Per the germline V gene, CDR1 is LGHDT and CDR2 is YNNKEL (reference sequence). CDR3 size: 13 residues. The CDR3 here is CASSRFGFTEAFF. CDR3 in DNA: TGTGCCAGCAGCCGGTTTGGGTTCACTGAAGCTTTCTTT.

The gene calls are TRBV24-1 and TRBJ2-1; D possibly matches TRBD1 or TRBD2 (6 bases each). Looked up from germline, CDR1 is KGHDR and CDR2 is SFDVKD. The CDR3 sequence is 11 residues long. The V end lost 9 bases, the J end lost 15 bases, and 17 bases lay between the germline ends. CDR3 coding DNA: TGTGCCACCCTATGGGGGGACACACGGTTCTTC. It encodes CATLWGDTRFF.

The CDR3: CASSFTRGGRETQYF. The DNA of the CDR3 is TGCGCCAGCAGCTTTACCAGGGGCGGTAGGGAGACCCAGTACTTC. The V gene is TRBV5-1, the J gene TRBJ2-5; the D gene is possibly TRBD1 (6 bases). Trimming shortened V by 2 bases and J by 5 bases, and 16 bases separated the two germline ends. The CDR3 is 15 residues long. Germline assignment: CDR1 SGHRS and CDR2 YFSETQ.

V usage is TRBV28 and J usage is TRBJ2-7, with D unclear. The CDR3 has 15 amino acids. Trimming removed 5 bases from V and 4 bases from J, with 18 bases in between. CDR1 and CDR2 from the germline V gene are MDHEN and SYDVKM. In DNA form, the CDR3 reads TGTGCCAGCAGTCTACGATTGGGTGGGGTATACGAGCAGTACTTC. Protein: CASSLRLGGVYEQYF.

V gene TRBV6-5 combines with J gene TRBJ2-2; no definite D call. The CDR3 has 15 amino acids. V gave up 10 bases and J gave up 6 bases, with 21 bases separating them. CDR1 is MNHEY and CDR2 is SVGAGI in the germline V gene. The CDR3 is CATQRRSDSPGELFF. Here the CDR3 DNA reads TGTGCCACCCAGCGAAGATCCGACTCCCCCGGGGAGCTGTTTTTT.

V gene TRBV19 combines with J gene TRBJ2-3; a possible D gene is TRBD2 (5 bases). The V gene's germline CDR1 is LNHDA and CDR2 SQIVND (reference sequence). This CDR3 comprises 13 residues. V was shortened by 8 bases and J by 0 bases, with 9 bases between the two germline ends. CDR3 nucleotide sequence: TGTGCCAGTTCGCGGGCTAGCACAGATACGCAGTATTTT. Protein: CASSRASTDTQYF.